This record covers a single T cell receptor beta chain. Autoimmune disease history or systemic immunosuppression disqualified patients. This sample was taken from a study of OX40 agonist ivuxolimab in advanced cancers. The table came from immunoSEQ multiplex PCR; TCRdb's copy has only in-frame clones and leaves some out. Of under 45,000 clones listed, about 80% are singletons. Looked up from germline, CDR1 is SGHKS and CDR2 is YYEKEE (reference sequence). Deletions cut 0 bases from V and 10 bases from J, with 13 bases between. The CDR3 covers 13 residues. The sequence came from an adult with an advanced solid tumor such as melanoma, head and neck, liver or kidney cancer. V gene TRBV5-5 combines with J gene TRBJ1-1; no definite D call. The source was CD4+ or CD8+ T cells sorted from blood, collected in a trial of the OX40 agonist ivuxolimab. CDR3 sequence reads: CASSLVGRKGAFF. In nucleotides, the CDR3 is TGTGCCAGCAGCTTGGTGGGGAGGAAAGGAGCTTTCTTT.